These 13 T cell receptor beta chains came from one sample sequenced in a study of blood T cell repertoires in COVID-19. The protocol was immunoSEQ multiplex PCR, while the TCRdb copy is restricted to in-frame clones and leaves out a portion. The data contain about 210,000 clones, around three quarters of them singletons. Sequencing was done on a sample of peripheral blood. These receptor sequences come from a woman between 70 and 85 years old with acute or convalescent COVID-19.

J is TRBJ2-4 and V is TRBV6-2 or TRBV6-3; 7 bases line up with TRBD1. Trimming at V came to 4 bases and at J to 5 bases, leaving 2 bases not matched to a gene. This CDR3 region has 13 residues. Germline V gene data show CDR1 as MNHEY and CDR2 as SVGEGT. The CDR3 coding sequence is TGTGCCAGCAGTTCCGGACAGGAAAACATTCAGTACTTC. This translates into CASSSGQENIQYF.

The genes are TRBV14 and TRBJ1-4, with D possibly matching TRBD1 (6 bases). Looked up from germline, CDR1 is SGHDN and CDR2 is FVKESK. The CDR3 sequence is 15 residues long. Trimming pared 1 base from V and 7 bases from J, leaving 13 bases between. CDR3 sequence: CASSQAGAKGEKLFF. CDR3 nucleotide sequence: TGTGCCAGCAGCCAAGCAGGGGCAAAGGGTGAAAAACTGTTTTTT. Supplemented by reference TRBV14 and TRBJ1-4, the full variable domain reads EAGVTQFPSHSVIEKGQTVTLRCDPISGHDNLYWYRRVMGKEIKFLLHFVKESKQDESGMPNNRFLAERTGGTYSTLKVQPAELEDSGVYFCASSQAGAKGEKLFFGSGTQLSVL.

The CDR3 nucleotides are TGTGCCAGCAGACCAGCGGGGGCTACCTCCGGGGAGCTGTTTTTT. Its translation: CASRPAGATSGELFF. The J gene is TRBJ2-2, the V gene TRBV11-2, with 8 positions matching TRBD2. The germline V gene has CDR1 SGHAT and CDR2 FQNNGV. J gave up 6 bases and V 6 bases, and 9 bases lay outside the gene matches. This CDR3 is built from 15 residues.

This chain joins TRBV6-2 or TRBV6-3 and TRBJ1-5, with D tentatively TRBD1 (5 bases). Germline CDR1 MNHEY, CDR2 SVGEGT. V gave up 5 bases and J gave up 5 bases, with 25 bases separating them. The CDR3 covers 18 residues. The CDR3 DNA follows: TGTGCCAGCAGTCTTGGTTCTGGCGGGGGACGGGGCTATCAGCCCCAGCATTTT. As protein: CASSLGSGGGRGYQPQHF.

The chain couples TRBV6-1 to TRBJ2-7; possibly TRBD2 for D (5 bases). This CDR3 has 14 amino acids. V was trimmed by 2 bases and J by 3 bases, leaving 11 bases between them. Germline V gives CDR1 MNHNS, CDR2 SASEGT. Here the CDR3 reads CASSERAENYEQYF. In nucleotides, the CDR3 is TGTGCCAGCAGTGAAAGAGCGGAGAACTACGAGCAGTACTTC.

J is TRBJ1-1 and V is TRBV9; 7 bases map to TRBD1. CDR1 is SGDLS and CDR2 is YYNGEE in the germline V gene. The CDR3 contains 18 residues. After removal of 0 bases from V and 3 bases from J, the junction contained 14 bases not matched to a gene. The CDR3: CASSVGVQGSGKDTEAFF. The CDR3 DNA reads TGTGCCAGCAGCGTAGGGGTACAGGGGTCAGGAAAAGACACTGAAGCTTTCTTT.

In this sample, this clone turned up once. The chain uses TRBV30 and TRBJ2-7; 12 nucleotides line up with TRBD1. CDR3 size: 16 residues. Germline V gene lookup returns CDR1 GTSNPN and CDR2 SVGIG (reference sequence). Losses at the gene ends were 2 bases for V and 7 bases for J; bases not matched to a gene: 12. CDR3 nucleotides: TGTGCCTGGAGTTACCGTCCGGGACAGGGGGCTCAAGAGCAGTACTTC. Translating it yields CAWSYRPGQGAQEQYF.

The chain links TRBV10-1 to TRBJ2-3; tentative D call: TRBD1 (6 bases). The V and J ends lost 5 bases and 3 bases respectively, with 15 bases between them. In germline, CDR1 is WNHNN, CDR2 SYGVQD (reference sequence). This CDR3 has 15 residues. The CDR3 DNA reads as TGCGCCAGCAGTTCCACAGGGAGTGCGACAGATACGCAGTATTTT. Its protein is CASSSTGSATDTQYF.

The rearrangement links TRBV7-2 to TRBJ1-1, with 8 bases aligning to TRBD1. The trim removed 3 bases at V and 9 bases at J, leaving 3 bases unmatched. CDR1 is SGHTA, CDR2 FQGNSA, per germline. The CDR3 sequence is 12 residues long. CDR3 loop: CASSLRTGKAFF. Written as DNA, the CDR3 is TGTGCCAGCAGCTTGAGGACAGGGAAAGCTTTCTTT.

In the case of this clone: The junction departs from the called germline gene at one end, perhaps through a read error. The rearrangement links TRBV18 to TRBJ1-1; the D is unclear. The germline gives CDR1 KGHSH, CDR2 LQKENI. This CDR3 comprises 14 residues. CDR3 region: CASSPGPLNAEAFF. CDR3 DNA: TGTGCCAGCTCCCCTGGCCCCTTGAACGCTGAAGCTTTCTTT.

The CDR3 sequence is CASSAALAGRVETQYF. The CDR3 coding sequence is TGTGCCAGCAGCGCGGCACTGGCAGGGCGAGTGGAGACCCAGTACTTC. The chain joins TRBV9 to TRBJ2-5, with TRBD1 as a possible D gene (5 bases). Germline loops: CDR1 SGDLS, CDR2 YYNGEE. Trimming took off 3 bases at V and 5 bases at J, with 20 bases between the two ends. The CDR3 has 16 residues.

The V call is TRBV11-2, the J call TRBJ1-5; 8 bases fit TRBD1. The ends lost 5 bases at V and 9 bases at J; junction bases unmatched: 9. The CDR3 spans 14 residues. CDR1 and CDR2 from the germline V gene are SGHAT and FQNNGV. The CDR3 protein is CASSPQGASPPQHF. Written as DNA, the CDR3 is TGTGCCAGCAGCCCGCAGGGGGCTTCTCCGCCCCAGCATTTT.

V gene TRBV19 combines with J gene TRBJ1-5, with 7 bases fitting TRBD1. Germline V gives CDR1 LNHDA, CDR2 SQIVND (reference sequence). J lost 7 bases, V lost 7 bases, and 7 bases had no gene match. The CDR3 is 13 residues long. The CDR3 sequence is CASTTGAGQPQHF. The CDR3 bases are TGTGCCAGTACCACAGGGGCTGGGCAGCCCCAGCATTTT.